This T cell receptor (beta chain) was sequenced in a study of OX40 agonist ivuxolimab in advanced cancers. Looking at the study overall: Patients received ivuxolimab, an agonistic anti-OX40 (CD134) antibody. Study results and limitations: The average count of expanded clones was higher among CD8+ T cells than among CD4+.

As for this clone: Its antigen remains unknown. The junction departs from germline at one end; a sequencing error may be responsible.

In germline, CDR1 is MNHEY, CDR2 SMNVEV (reference sequence). CDR3 length: 15 amino acids. Clones were sequenced by immunoSEQ multiplex PCR, and TCRdb holds only the in-frame ones, with some missing. The sample shows 70,000 to 95,000 clones, approximately 91% of them seen only once. This receptor was taken from an adult with an advanced solid tumor such as melanoma, head and neck, liver or kidney cancer. The chain joins TRBV27 to TRBJ2-1; TRBD2 matches at 7 bases. This specimen consisted of CD4+ or CD8+ T cells sorted from blood, obtained in a trial of the OX40 agonist ivuxolimab. CDR3 loop: CASRFSGRSGNEQFF. The CDR3, as DNA: TGTGCCAGCCGTTTTAGCGGGCGTTCTGGAAATGAGCAGTTCTTC.